This T cell receptor (beta chain) was captured by sequencing in a study of shared clonotypes between healthy human individuals. Across several immunoSEQ plates, the genomic DNA of each subset was split evenly. This table comes from immunoSEQ multiplex PCR, and its TCRdb copy is limited to in-frame clones, with some not included. The sample comprises fewer than 650,000 clones, around 78% of which are singletons, and about 12% rests with the top ten. Germline CDR1 is SGHTA and CDR2 is FQGNSA. The CDR3 consists of 13 residues. Trimming cost V 1 base and J 6 bases, with 10 bases left between them. The source of this sequence is a woman between 35 and 50 years old in good health. Some clones in this sample may be carry-over from other donors' samples. The V gene is TRBV7-2, the J gene TRBJ2-7; D is uncertain. Sequences were obtained from PBMCs. CDR3 nucleotide sequence: TGTGCCAGCAGCTTAGGGCCCCAATTCGAGCAGTACTTC. Protein: CASSLGPQFEQYF.